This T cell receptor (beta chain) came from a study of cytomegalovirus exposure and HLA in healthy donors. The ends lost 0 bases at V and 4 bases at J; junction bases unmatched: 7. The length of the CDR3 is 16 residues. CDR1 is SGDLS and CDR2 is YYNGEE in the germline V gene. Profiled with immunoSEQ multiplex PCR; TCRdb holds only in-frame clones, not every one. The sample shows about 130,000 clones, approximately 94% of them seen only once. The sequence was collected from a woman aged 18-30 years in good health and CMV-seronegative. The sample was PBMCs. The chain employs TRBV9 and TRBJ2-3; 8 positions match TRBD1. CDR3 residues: CASSVAGGQVPDTQYF. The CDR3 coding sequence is TGTGCCAGCAGCGTAGCTGGGGGACAGGTACCAGATACGCAGTATTTT.